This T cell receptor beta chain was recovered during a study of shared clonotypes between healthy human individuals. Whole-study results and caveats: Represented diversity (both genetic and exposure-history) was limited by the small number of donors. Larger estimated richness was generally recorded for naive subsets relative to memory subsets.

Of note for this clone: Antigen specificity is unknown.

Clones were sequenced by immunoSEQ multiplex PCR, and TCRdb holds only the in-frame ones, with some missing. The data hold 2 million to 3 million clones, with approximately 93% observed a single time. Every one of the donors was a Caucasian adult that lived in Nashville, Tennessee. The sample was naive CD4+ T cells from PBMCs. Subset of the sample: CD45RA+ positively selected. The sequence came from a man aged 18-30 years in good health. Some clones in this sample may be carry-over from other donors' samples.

The CDR3 DNA reads TGTGCCAGCACCATGGACCCGAGCTCCTACGAGCAGTACTTC. It specifies CASTMDPSSYEQYF. This chain links TRBV28 with TRBJ2-7; D call uncertain. The germline V and J ends were trimmed by 7 bases and 0 bases, with 13 bases remaining between them. Germline values: CDR1 MDHEN, CDR2 SYDVKM. The CDR3 sequence is 14 residues long.